This TCR beta chain is from a study of identical twins. This clonotype was picked up a small number of times. The target antigen is unknown. With V trimmed by 6 bases and J by 0 bases, 7 bases remained unmatched. The CDR3 covers 15 residues. Germline V gene sequence: CDR1 DFQATT, CDR2 SNEGSKA (reference sequence). Whole-study findings and limits: Out-of-frame beta chain sequences displayed weaker excess sharing between twins.

The authors used template switching to add a universal primer site and gave cDNA unique molecular identifiers. From the 5' RACE reads, TCRdb called clonotypes with MiXCR, one entry per CDR3 protein. The table has roughly 1.6 million distinct CDR3 sequences, about 32% seen once. Sequencing was carried out using cord blood. The sequence came from a newborn girl in good health. This chain uses TRBV20-1 with TRBJ2-3; 9 bases fit TRBD2. The CDR3 sequence: CSAEKLAGSTDTQYF. The CDR3, as DNA: TGCAGTGCCGAGAAGCTAGCGGGGAGCACAGATACGCAGTATTTT.